This TCR beta chain came from a study of blood T cell repertoires in COVID-19. The V end lost 0 bases, the J end lost 3 bases, and 10 bases lay between the germline ends. Germline V gene sequence: CDR1 SGHRS, CDR2 YFSETQ. This CDR3 has 15 amino acids. The authors' processing: Researchers report that nucleated cell counts were estimated from reference gene primer amplification. TCRdb's table, derived via immunoSEQ multiplex PCR, lists solely in-frame clones and lacks some. V, J and clone size are taken as reported in that table, and D and trimming were inferred from the DNA itself. This table has some 60,000 clones, more than 75% appearing once.

This chain uses TRBV5-1 with TRBJ1-5, with D possibly matching TRBD1 (6 bases). What was sequenced was peripheral blood. The sequence was collected from a man between 60 and 75 years old with acute or convalescent COVID-19. The CDR3 nucleotides are TGCGCCAGCAGCTTGGTGTCAGGGGCCAATCAGCCCCAGCATTTT. It codes for CASSLVSGANQPQHF. Full variable domain (rest looked up from reference TRBV5-1 and TRBJ1-5): KAGVTQTPRYLIKTRGQQVTLSCSPISGHRSVSWYQQTPGQGLQFLFEYFSETQRNKGNFPGRFSGRQFSNSRSEMNVSTLELGDSALYLCASSLVSGANQPQHFGDGTRLSIL.